Below are 27 T cell receptor beta chains sequenced from a single sample in a study of blood T cell repertoires in COVID-19. Clones were read by immunoSEQ multiplex PCR, and TCRdb kept only the in-frame ones, dropping some. The sample lists tens of thousands of clones, about nine tenths occurring once. Sequenced sample: peripheral blood. The receptors shown here come from a man between 45 and 60 years old with active or convalescent COVID-19.

The rearrangement joins TRBV10-3 to TRBJ2-7, with 8 nucleotides matching TRBD1. The J segment lost 5 bases and the V segment lost 6 bases, leaving 9 bases of the junction unmatched. The germline gives CDR1 ENHRY, CDR2 SYGVKD. The CDR3 sequence is 14 residues long. The CDR3 spells CAIRGGQGDNEQYF. For the CDR3, the DNA is TGTGCCATCAGGGGAGGACAGGGTGACAACGAGCAGTACTTC.

CDR3 nucleotides: TGTGCCAGTAGTATACAAATGGGGCTGAACAATGAGCAGTTCTTC. This gives the protein CASSIQMGLNNEQFF. The V and J genes are TRBV19 and TRBJ2-1; a weak D match, TRBD1 (5 bases). Germline CDR1 is LNHDA and CDR2 is SQIVND (reference sequence). The CDR3 is 15 amino acids. Deletions cut 2 bases from V and 5 bases from J, with 13 bases between. The whole variable domain, remainder taken from reference TRBV19 and TRBJ2-1, is DGGITQSPKYLFRKEGQNVTLSCEQNLNHDAMYWYRQDPGQGLRLIYYSQIVNDFQKGDIAEGYSVSREKKESFPLTVTSAQKNPTAFYLCASSIQMGLNNEQFFGPGTRLTVL.

With respect to this clone: One end of the junction does not line up with germline, which may come from a read error. The gene calls are TRBV6-1 and TRBJ1-6; the D is unclear. The germline CDR1 and CDR2 sequences are MNHNS and SASEGT. This CDR3 region has 15 residues. The CDR3 nucleotides read TGTGCCAGCAGGGAAGGAGGATATCATAATTCACCCCTCCACTTT. It specifies CASREGGYHNSPLHF.

V usage is TRBV4-3 and J usage is TRBJ1-2; the D gene is possibly TRBD1 (6 bases). Trimming took off 0 bases at V and 0 bases at J, with 14 bases between the two ends. The CDR3 consists of 17 residues. Germline CDR1 reads LGHNA; CDR2 reads YSLEER. CDR3 protein: CASSQDLQGSPNYGYTF. As DNA, the CDR3 is TGCGCCAGCAGCCAAGATTTACAGGGTTCGCCTAACTATGGCTACACCTTC.

In its sample, this clone was seen a few times. The gene calls are TRBV4-2 and TRBJ2-2; TRBD1 is a possible D gene (5 bases). Trimming shortened V by 0 bases and J by 7 bases, and 12 bases separated the two germline ends. Germline lookup yields CDR1 LGHNA and CDR2 YNFKEQ. The CDR3 consists of 15 residues. The CDR3 DNA sequence: TGTGCCAGCAGCCAAGAAGTTGGGGCGATCGGGGAGCTGTTTTTT. Translated, it gives CASSQEVGAIGELFF.

The rearrangement joins TRBV4-3 to TRBJ1-6; D is possibly TRBD1 (5 bases). Germline V gene data show CDR1 as LGHNA and CDR2 as YSLEER. There are 15 residues in the CDR3. V lost 4 bases and J 10 bases, leaving 17 bases between the germline ends. CDR3 sequence: CASSPGDSMGSPLHF. CDR3 nucleotide sequence: TGCGCCAGCAGCCCGGGGGACTCTATGGGATCACCCCTCCACTTT.

V and J are TRBV28 and TRBJ1-5; D possibly corresponds to TRBD1 (5 bases). The V end lost 8 bases, the J end lost 5 bases, and 19 bases lay between the germline ends. This CDR3 contains 15 residues. CDR1 and CDR2 (germline): MDHEN, SYDVKM. The CDR3 loop reads CASGFRGRGDQPQHF. DNA of the CDR3: TGTGCCAGCGGATTTCGTGGACGGGGGGATCAGCCCCAGCATTTT.

The CDR3 coding sequence is TGTGCCAGCAGTTTAACGGCAGGGGCATGGTTCTTC. It codes for CASSLTAGAWFF. The genes are TRBV12-3 or TRBV12-4 and TRBJ2-1, with D possibly TRBD1 on 6 matching bases. The germline V and J ends were trimmed by 2 bases and 15 bases, with 14 bases remaining between them. CDR3 length: 12 amino acids.

The rearrangement links TRBV2 to TRBJ1-6; 7 positions agree with TRBD1. CDR3 length: 15 residues. Trimming at V came to 5 bases and at J to 6 bases, leaving 7 bases not matched to a gene. Germline assignment: CDR1 SNHLY and CDR2 FYNNEI. The CDR3 protein is CASSQIQGSNSPLHF. CDR3 in DNA: TGTGCCAGCAGTCAGATACAGGGGAGTAATTCACCCCTCCACTTT.

The chain joins TRBV24-1 to TRBJ1-2; D remains unclear. CDR1 and CDR2 from the germline V gene are KGHDR and SFDVKD. The CDR3 spans 12 residues. The V end lost 4 bases, the J end lost 4 bases, and 6 bases lay between the germline ends. The DNA of the CDR3 is TGTGCCACCAGTGAAGGGAGCTATGGCTACACCTTC. Translated, it gives CATSEGSYGYTF.

The chain employs TRBV28 and TRBJ1-4; a weak D match, TRBD1 (5 bases). CDR3 length: 15 residues. The germline gives CDR1 MDHEN, CDR2 SYDVKM. The ends were cut back, 4 bases at V and 6 bases at J, with 15 bases in the middle. CDR3 sequence reads: CASSSEARVDEKLFF. The CDR3 DNA is TGTGCCAGCAGTTCTGAGGCCAGGGTGGATGAAAAACTGTTTTTT.

This sequence joins TRBV6-5 and TRBJ1-4; D remains unclear. CDR3 length equals 13 residues. Germline loops: CDR1 MNHEY, CDR2 SVGAGI. V was cut by 7 bases and J by 8 bases, with 14 bases left in between. The CDR3 loop is CASTREVGEKLFF. The CDR3 coding sequence is TGTGCCAGCACCCGGGAGGTAGGCGAAAAACTGTTTTTT.

The J gene is TRBJ2-5, the V gene TRBV5-1; 7 bases are shared with TRBD1. This CDR3 has 13 amino acids. CDR1 and CDR2 from the germline V gene are SGHRS and YFSETQ. V dropped 4 bases and J dropped 7; count of bases not matched to a gene: 7. CDR3 sequence reads: CASSQGTEGTQYF. CDR3 in DNA: TGCGCCAGCAGCCAAGGGACAGAGGGGACCCAGTACTTC.

This clone has only a few counts. The chain has TRBV4-3 and TRBJ2-7, with unresolved D. CDR3 size: 12 residues. CDR1 is LGHNA and CDR2 is YSLEER in the germline V gene. Deletions cut 11 bases from V and 0 bases from J, with 11 bases between. The chain's CDR3 is CAGVMRSYEQYF. CDR3 coding DNA: TGCGCCGGAGTGATGCGCTCCTACGAGCAGTACTTC.

The chain links TRBV2 to TRBJ2-1; D is undetermined. Per germline, CDR1 SNHLY and CDR2 FYNNEI. This CDR3 is built from 13 residues. Trimming took 8 bases from V and 0 from J, leaving 8 bases between them. CDR3 sequence reads: CASRSGSYNEQFF. The CDR3 DNA is TGTGCCAGCCGGTCCGGCTCCTACAATGAGCAGTTCTTC.

This clone was counted a single time. J is TRBJ1-1 and V is TRBV29-1; 9 nucleotides align to TRBD1. This CDR3 spans 15 amino acids. The V gene's germline CDR1 is SQVTM and CDR2 ANQGSEA. V shed 6 bases, J shed 3 bases, and the junction held 11 bases outside the gene matches. The CDR3 DNA reads TGCAGCGTCACAGGGGGCGCGAAAAGGGACACTGAAGCTTTCTTT. Translating it yields CSVTGGAKRDTEAFF.

The chain recombines TRBV3-1 (or the pseudogene TRBV3-2) with TRBJ2-5; 8 bases map to TRBD2. V dropped 2 bases and J dropped 1; count of bases not matched to a gene: 0. Germline-derived CDR1 and CDR2 are LGHDT and YNNKEL (reference sequence). This CDR3 has 14 amino acids. In DNA, the CDR3 is TGTGCCAGCAGCCAACTAGCGGGCCAAGAGACCCAGTACTTC. This gives the protein CASSQLAGQETQYF.

V and J are TRBV19 and TRBJ1-2; D perhaps matches TRBD1 (6 bases). V shed 3 bases and J shed 5 bases, with 16 bases lying between them. Germline CDR1 is LNHDA and CDR2 is SQIVND (reference sequence). This CDR3 comprises 15 residues. CDR3 region: CASSIPPGTTYGYTF. CDR3 DNA: TGTGCCAGTAGTATCCCCCCAGGGACAACGTATGGCTACACCTTC.

The V gene is TRBV25-1, the J gene TRBJ1-1; 9 bases fit TRBD1. The CDR3 consists of 16 residues. The germline V gene has CDR1 MGHDK and CDR2 SYGVNS. V lost 2 bases to trimming and J lost 5 bases; unmatched junction nucleotides: 9. The CDR3 spells CASSETGTGLSTEAFF. The CDR3 DNA reads as TGTGCCAGCAGTGAAACGGGGACAGGGCTTTCGACTGAAGCTTTCTTT.

The V gene is TRBV19, the J gene TRBJ1-5, with D hard to call. The germline gives CDR1 LNHDA, CDR2 SQIVND (reference sequence). This CDR3 spans 14 amino acids. V was cut by 4 bases and J by 11 bases, with 18 bases left in between. This chain's CDR3 is CASSTGSSNGAQHF. Written as DNA, the CDR3 is TGTGCCAGTAGTACTGGGTCTTCTAACGGGGCCCAGCATTTT.

The V and J genes are TRBV7-9 and TRBJ1-1; perhaps TRBD1 as D (5 bases). Germline V gene sequence: CDR1 SEHNR, CDR2 FQNEAQ (reference sequence). The CDR3 is 14 residues long. V was clipped by 0 bases and J by 3 bases, with 8 bases between them. The CDR3 sequence: CASSLARGYTEAFF. The CDR3 DNA sequence: TGTGCCAGCAGCTTAGCGCGGGGCTACACTGAAGCTTTCTTT.

V gene TRBV24-1 combines with J gene TRBJ2-5; TRBD1 agrees at 8 bases. The CDR3 sequence is 14 residues long. Trimming cost V 2 bases and J 5 bases; bases outside gene matches: 3. The germline gives CDR1 KGHDR, CDR2 SFDVKD. The CDR3 DNA reads TGTGCCACCAGTGATTCAGGGGGCCAGGAGACCCAGTACTTC. Encoded protein: CATSDSGGQETQYF.

The CDR3 DNA sequence: TGTGCCACCAGCAGGGGGGTGGGTCAGCCCCAGCATTTT. It specifies CATSRGVGQPQHF. V usage is TRBV24-1 and J usage is TRBJ1-5; the match to TRBD1 covers 7 bases. CDR1 and CDR2 (germline): KGHDR, SFDVKD. J lost 6 bases, V lost 7 bases, and 5 bases had no gene match. The CDR3 spans 13 residues.

The V and J genes are TRBV3-1 (or the pseudogene TRBV3-2) and TRBJ1-6, with TRBD1 identical over 8 bases. The germline gives CDR1 LGHDT, CDR2 YNNKEL (reference sequence). The V gene end was trimmed by 1 base and the J gene end by 10 bases; junction bases not matched to a gene: 9. This CDR3 is 16 amino acids long. In DNA, the CDR3 is TGTGCCAGCAGCCAAGCCGAAGGACAGGGAGCCTCACCCCTCCACTTT. Translation: CASSQAEGQGASPLHF.

This rearrangement joins TRBV7-9 to TRBJ2-5, with a weak D call TRBD2 (5 bases). Germline values: CDR1 SEHNR, CDR2 FQNEAQ (reference sequence). The CDR3 length is 15 residues. V lost 5 bases, J lost 5 bases, and 18 bases lay in between. The CDR3 coding sequence is TGTGCCAGCAGCCCGGGGAATTCAGGAGGCGAGACCCAGTACTTC. Translation gives CASSPGNSGGETQYF.

The rearrangement joins TRBV21-1 to TRBJ2-1; the D segment call TRBD1 is taken from the table without a DNA check. TRBV21-1 constitutes a pseudogene. The CDR3 extends over 16 amino acids. CDR3 in DNA: TGTGCCAGTACCTCTCGGGACAGGCGTCTTTACAATGAGCAGTTCTTC. The encoded protein is CASTSRDRRLYNEQFF.

The rearrangement joins TRBV28 to TRBJ2-1; TRBD1 matches 9 bases. The CDR3 has 17 amino acids. Germline-derived CDR1 and CDR2 are MDHEN and SYDVKM. After removal of 2 bases from V and 0 bases from J, the junction contained 5 bases not matched to a gene. The DNA of the CDR3 is TGTGCCAGCAGTTTAGGGACAGGGTCTAGCTCCTACAATGAGCAGTTCTTC. Residues: CASSLGTGSSSYNEQFF.